Sequencing of this TCR beta chain was carried out in a study of T cell responses to AZD1222 COVID-19 vaccine. Only in-frame clones appear in the TCRdb table, and some are missing; sequencing was by immunoSEQ multiplex PCR. The profile shows 130,000 to 150,000 clones, 88% of them singletons. Of note for this clone: Antigen specificity is unknown.

Study-level points and caveats: Repertoires were sampled only after the peak T cell response. Clonal diversity was possibly underestimated, and the donors were mostly white British, with more females.

From germline, CDR1 is KGHSH and CDR2 LQKENI. V lost 1 base, J lost 5 bases, and 12 bases stayed unmatched. The length of the CDR3 is 18 residues. This material consisted of peripheral blood, taken 28 days after the second dose of the MenACWY control vaccine. This chain links TRBV18 with TRBJ2-5; TRBD2 aligns across 11 bases. The origin of this receptor is an adult who received the MenACWY meningococcal vaccine as a control. In nucleotides, the CDR3 is TGTGCCAGCTCACCACGGCGGCTAGCGGGAGGTATTGGGGAGACCCAGTACTTC. Translated: CASSPRRLAGGIGETQYF.